A selection of T cell receptor beta chains follows, all from one sample in a study of early T cells in non-severe SARS-CoV-2 infection. From the 5' RACE reads, TCRdb called clonotypes with MiXCR, one entry per CDR3 protein. The table includes around 80,000 distinct CDR3 sequences, approximately 12% detected once. Sequenced input: whole blood. These receptors all come from an adult who was a healthcare worker with PCR-confirmed SARS-CoV-2 infection or an uninfected control (not recorded which). The CDR3 runs from the conserved cysteine through the conserved F or W. D genes are given only for firm matches. Clone size is stated in some rows and not others, as once, few, many or a class when expanded.

d_call,j_call,clone_size,v_call,cdr3_aa,cdr3_nt
TRBD2,TRBJ2-1,few,TRBV7-2,CASTYPGTSGKNEQFF,TGTGCCAGCACCTACCCTGGGACTAGCGGTAAAAATGAGCAGTTCTTC
NA,TRBJ2-6,many,TRBV7-3,CASSLVGDGANVLTF,TGTGCCAGCAGCTTAGTAGGGGACGGGGCCAACGTCCTGACTTTC
NA,TRBJ2-2,NA,TRBV7-8,CASSLEGPNTGELFF,TGTGCCAGCAGCTTAGAGGGACCGAACACCGGGGAGCTGTTTTTT
NA,TRBJ1-1,NA,TRBV11-2,CASSPMTGNTEAFF,TGTGCCAGCAGCCCAATGACAGGGAACACTGAAGCTTTCTTT
NA,TRBJ2-3,few,TRBV5-4,CASIDITNGYTDTQYF,TGTGCCAGCATAGATATAACTAACGGGTACACAGATACGCAGTATTTT
NA,TRBJ1-1,few,TRBV18,CASSPSGMNTEAFF,TGTGCCAGCTCACCATCAGGGATGAACACTGAAGCTTTCTTT
NA,TRBJ2-7,few,TRBV7-3,CASSLTKNYEQYF,TGTGCCAGCAGCTTAACAAAAAACTACGAGCAGTACTTC
NA,TRBJ2-1,NA,TRBV24-1,CATMGLGEQFF,TGTGCCACCATGGGGCTTGGTGAGCAGTTCTTC
TRBD1,TRBJ1-2,NA,TRBV28,CASRNQGARGGYTF,TGTGCCAGCAGAAATCAGGGGGCGCGAGGGGGCTACACCTTC
NA,TRBJ2-5,few,TRBV4-1,CASSQATAGLEKTQYF,TGCGCCAGCAGCCAAGCGACAGCGGGCCTGGAGAAGACCCAGTACTTC
TRBD1,TRBJ2-5,many,TRBV2,CASSKNRGWQETQYF,TGTGCCAGCAGTAAGAACAGGGGGTGGCAAGAGACCCAGTACTTC
NA,TRBJ1-1,few,TRBV6-6,CASSYSGHTEAFF,TGTGCCAGCAGTTACTCCGGGCACACTGAAGCTTTCTTT
NA,TRBJ1-1,NA,TRBV28,CASSLAAHEEAFF,TGTGCCAGCAGTTTGGCTGCCCATGAGGAAGCTTTCTTT
TRBD2,TRBJ2-2,NA,TRBV12-3/TRBV12-4,CASSFPSGGTGELFF,TGTGCCAGCAGTTTTCCCAGCGGGGGCACCGGGGAGCTGTTTTTT
NA,TRBJ2-7,many,TRBV28,CASSLVGEKEQYF,TGTGCCAGCAGTTTAGTCGGTGAGAAAGAGCAGTACTTC
NA,TRBJ2-1,medium-sized,TRBV11-2,CASSLWANRYSYNEQFF,TGTGCCAGCAGCTTATGGGCAAACCGGTATTCCTACAATGAGCAGTTCTTC
TRBD1,TRBJ1-2,many,TRBV20-1,CSALQGTRGYGYTF,TGCAGTGCCCTACAGGGGACAAGGGGCTATGGCTACACCTTC
TRBD1,TRBJ1-5,few,TRBV11-2,CASSLDRVGQPQHF,TGTGCCAGCAGCTTGGACAGGGTAGGTCAGCCCCAGCATTTT
NA,TRBJ2-7,NA,TRBV29-1,CSVEDGVAYEQYF,TGCAGCGTTGAGGACGGAGTGGCCTACGAGCAGTACTTC
TRBD1,TRBJ2-7,NA,TRBV5-1,CASSSTGGTYEQYF,TGCGCCAGCAGCTCTACAGGGGGAACTTACGAGCAGTACTTC
NA,TRBJ2-1,NA,TRBV3-2,CASSQDMGSTGYNEQFF,TGTGCCAGCAGCCAAGATATGGGCTCGACGGGGTACAATGAGCAGTTCTTC
NA,TRBJ2-1,NA,TRBV4-2,CASSQAGTNSYNEQFF,TGTGCCAGCAGCCAAGCCGGGACAAACTCCTACAATGAGCAGTTCTTC
NA,TRBJ2-1,few,TRBV5-6,CASSLRTEQFF,TGTGCCAGCAGCTTGCGGACAGAGCAGTTCTTC
NA,TRBJ2-7,NA,TRBV30,CAWSVWGEQYF,TGTGCCTGGAGTGTTTGGGGCGAGCAGTACTTC
TRBD2,TRBJ2-1,NA,TRBV4-2,CASSQEGGGSNEQFF,TGTGCCAGCAGCCAAGAGGGGGGAGGGTCGAATGAGCAGTTCTTC
TRBD2,TRBJ2-3,few,TRBV11-2,CASSLEAPGGADTQYF,TGTGCCAGCAGCTTAGAGGCCCCCGGGGGGGCAGATACGCAGTATTTT
NA,TRBJ1-1,NA,TRBV27,CASSLYRNTEAFF,TGTGCCAGCAGTTTATATAGGAACACTGAAGCTTTCTTT
NA,TRBJ2-1,few,TRBV24-1,CATSDPKGELYNEQFF,TGTGCCACCAGTGACCCCAAAGGAGAACTCTACAATGAGCAGTTCTTC
NA,TRBJ2-5,many,TRBV11-3,CASSLNQEPQYF,TGTGCCAGCAGCTTGAACCAAGAGCCCCAGTACTTC
NA,TRBJ2-3,medium-sized,TRBV12-3/TRBV12-4,CASSLPGTDTQYF,TGTGCCAGCAGTTTGCCGGGCACAGATACGCAGTATTTT
NA,TRBJ2-1,many,TRBV9,CASRADEQFF,TGTGCCAGCAGGGCAGATGAGCAGTTCTTC
TRBD2,TRBJ2-1,NA,TRBV29-1,CSVVSPGREAARNEQFF,TGCAGCGTTGTTTCGCCAGGGCGGGAGGCCGCTCGGAATGAGCAGTTCTTC
TRBD1,TRBJ1-6,many,TRBV24-1,CATRPQTGLNSPLHF,TGTGCCACCAGGCCCCAGACAGGGCTTAATTCACCCCTCCACTTT
NA,TRBJ2-7,many,TRBV5-1,CASSFQRPAYEQYF,TGCGCCAGCAGCTTCCAAAGGCCCGCCTACGAGCAGTACTTC
TRBD2,TRBJ2-7,few,TRBV28,CASSFSAGGSYEQYF,TGTGCCAGCAGTTTCTCAGCGGGAGGGTCTTACGAGCAGTACTTC
NA,TRBJ1-2,NA,TRBV28,CASLEGGDNYGNTF,TGTGCCAGCCTTGAAGGAGGGGATAACTATGGCAACACCTTC
TRBD1,TRBJ2-5,few,TRBV5-1,CASSLGTGGEETQYF,TGCGCCAGCAGCTTGGGGACAGGGGGCGAAGAGACCCAGTACTTC
NA,TRBJ1-1,NA,TRBV7-2,CASSLDRLSEAFF,TGTGCCAGCAGCCTAGACAGGCTCTCTGAAGCTTTCTTT
NA,TRBJ2-5,many,TRBV6-5,CASSPPLGETQYF,TGTGCCAGCAGTCCCCCCTTGGGGGAGACCCAGTACTTC
TRBD2,TRBJ2-1,many,TRBV9,CASSELAGEFDEQFF,TGTGCCAGCAGTGAACTAGCGGGAGAATTCGATGAGCAGTTCTTC
TRBD1,TRBJ2-5,many,TRBV7-9,CASSISPGQQETQYF,TGTGCCAGCAGCATCAGCCCGGGACAGCAGGAGACCCAGTACTTC
NA,TRBJ2-7,few,TRBV3-1,CASSHYESEQYF,TGTGCCAGCAGCCATTACGAGTCCGAGCAGTACTTC
NA,TRBJ1-5,few,TRBV12-3/TRBV12-4,CASSFSSRRASNQPQHF,TGTGCCAGCAGTTTCAGTTCCCGCAGGGCAAGCAATCAGCCCCAGCATTTT
NA,TRBJ1-6,few,TRBV6-5,CASSYGGLSKNSPLHF,TGTGCCAGCAGTTACGGCGGATTAAGCAAAAATTCACCCCTCCACTTT
NA,TRBJ2-5,NA,TRBV7-9,CASWATGQQETQYF,TGTGCCAGTTGGGCTACAGGACAGCAAGAGACCCAGTACTTC
NA,TRBJ2-5,NA,TRBV12-3/TRBV12-4,CASSLPGLIETQYF,TGTGCCAGCAGTTTGCCAGGTTTAATAGAGACCCAGTACTTC
TRBD2,TRBJ2-1,few,TRBV12-3/TRBV12-4,CASSLVASGGYNEQFF,TGTGCCAGCAGTTTAGTAGCTAGCGGGGGTTACAATGAGCAGTTCTTC
TRBD1,TRBJ2-1,few,TRBV5-1,CASKVQGATNEQFF,TGCGCCAGCAAGGTGCAGGGGGCTACGAATGAGCAGTTCTTC
NA,TRBJ1-2,many,TRBV28,CASSPVLKVGVYGYTF,TGTGCCAGCAGCCCAGTCCTGAAGGTTGGGGTCTATGGCTACACCTTC
NA,TRBJ2-7,NA,TRBV7-9,CASSSYRDSEQYF,TGTGCCAGCAGCTCGTACCGGGACTCTGAGCAGTACTTC
NA,TRBJ2-2,NA,TRBV24-1,CATSDSRTGELFF,TGTGCCACCAGTGATTCTAGGACCGGGGAGCTGTTTTTT
NA,TRBJ1-4,NA,TRBV6-1,CASRGFEEKLFF,TGTGCCAGCAGAGGTTTTGAAGAAAAACTGTTTTTT
NA,TRBJ2-5,many,TRBV20-1,CSARLGTPQETQYF,TGCAGTGCTAGACTGGGGACACCTCAAGAGACCCAGTACTTC
NA,TRBJ2-5,NA,TRBV28,CASWDLQETQYF,TGTGCCAGCTGGGACCTTCAAGAGACCCAGTACTTC
TRBD1,TRBJ2-7,many,TRBV18,CASSPGTGHYEQYF,TGTGCCAGCTCACCGGGGACAGGGCACTACGAGCAGTACTTC
TRBD2,TRBJ2-1,many,TRBV4-1,CASSHPGLAGGPNHNEQFF,TGCGCCAGCAGCCATCCGGGACTAGCGGGAGGGCCCAATCACAATGAGCAGTTCTTC
TRBD1,TRBJ2-1,many,TRBV28,CASSLGGTGLYNEQFF,TGTGCCAGCAGTTTAGGGGGGACAGGACTCTACAATGAGCAGTTCTTC
NA,TRBJ2-1,NA,TRBV7-2,CASSLRVDEQFF,TGTGCCAGCAGCTTAAGGGTGGATGAGCAGTTCTTC
NA,TRBJ2-1,medium-sized,TRBV29-1,CSVDYNEQFF,TGCAGCGTTGATTACAATGAGCAGTTCTTC